The 25 T cell receptor beta chains reported below all come from one sample, sequenced in a study of T cell changes during pregnancy in multiple sclerosis. Data came from immunoSEQ multiplex PCR; TCRdb stores just in-frame clones and leaves some out. The sample lists around 100,000 clones, roughly 92% occurring once. This specimen consisted of peripheral blood, obtained after pregnancy. Receptors originate from a female donor with multiple sclerosis, enrolled in a pregnancy study.

This sequence joins TRBV5-5 and TRBJ2-7; perhaps TRBD1 as D (6 bases). The V and J ends lost 4 bases and 0 bases respectively, with 11 bases between them. CDR1 is SGHKS and CDR2 is YYEKEE in the germline V gene (reference sequence). The CDR3 is made up of 14 amino acids. CDR3 in amino acids: CASSITGSSYEQYF. CDR3 nucleotide sequence: TGTGCCAGCAGCATCACAGGGAGCTCCTACGAGCAGTACTTC. Full variable domain (outside the CDR3, taken from reference TRBV5-5 and TRBJ2-7): DAGVTQSPTHLIKTRGQQVTLRCSPISGHKSVSWYQQVLGQGPQFIFQYYEKEERGRGNFPDRFSARQFPNYSSELNVNALLLGDSALYLCASSITGSSYEQYFGPGTRLTVT.

This rearrangement joins TRBV10-3 to TRBJ1-2; tentative D call: TRBD1 (5 bases). The germline V gene has CDR1 ENHRY and CDR2 SYGVKD. This CDR3 has 13 residues. V dropped 10 bases and J dropped 8 bases, with 20 bases sitting between them. The chain's CDR3 is CATLRLGDLGYTF. In DNA form, the CDR3 reads TGTGCCACCCTCCGGCTAGGGGATCTCGGCTACACCTTC.

V gene TRBV6-5 combines with J gene TRBJ2-1; TRBD2 might be the D (6 bases). The CDR3 is 14 residues long. The germline CDR1 and CDR2 sequences are MNHEY and SVGAGI. Trimming left V 5 bases short and J 7 bases short, with 15 bases between. The DNA of the CDR3 is TGTGCCAGCAGTACGGGACTTGCGAGGAATGAGCAGTTCTTC. It encodes CASSTGLARNEQFF.

V is TRBV27 and J is TRBJ2-5; possibly TRBD2 for D (5 bases). There are 14 residues in the CDR3. Trimming cost V 2 bases and J 2 bases, with 9 bases left between them. The germline CDR1 and CDR2 sequences are MNHEY and SMNVEV (reference sequence). The CDR3 sequence is CASSLSRTQETQYF. As DNA, the CDR3 is TGTGCCAGCAGTTTAAGTAGGACTCAAGAGACCCAGTACTTC.

Concerning this clone: This CDR3 is also generated by other DNA sequences in the sample. The J gene is TRBJ2-1, the V gene TRBV2; D remains unclear. The CDR3 is made up of 11 amino acids. The germline CDR1 and CDR2 sequences are SNHLY and FYNNEI. V lost 5 bases, J lost 7 bases, and 6 bases lay in between. CDR3 region: CASSSRNEQFF. The DNA for the CDR3 is TGTGCCAGCAGTTCCAGGAATGAGCAGTTCTTC. The full variable domain, its missing parts supplied by reference TRBV2 and TRBJ2-1, is EPEVTQTPSHQVTQMGQEVILRCVPISNHLYFYWYRQILGQKVEFLVSFYNNEISEKSEIFDDQFSVERPDGSNFTLKIRSTKLEDSAMYFCASSSRNEQFFGPGTRLTVL.

The CDR3 region has the DNA TGCGCCAGCAGCTTGGCGGGGGGCTCTGGAAACACCATATATTTT. This encodes CASSLAGGSGNTIYF. The chain uses TRBV5-1 and TRBJ1-3; tentatively, D is TRBD1 (5 bases). Trimming pared 0 bases from V and 0 bases from J, leaving 7 bases between. The germline V gene has CDR1 SGHRS and CDR2 YFSETQ. The CDR3 spans 15 residues.

The chain carries TRBV2 and TRBJ1-5, with 7 positions matching TRBD1. Germline V gene data show CDR1 as SNHLY and CDR2 as FYNNEI. CDR3 length: 17 residues. V dropped 3 bases and J dropped 7; count of bases not matched to a gene: 15. As DNA, the CDR3 is TGTGCCAGCAGTGAGCCAGGGGGACAACGATTGATCCAGCCCCAGCATTTT. Translating it yields CASSEPGGQRLIQPQHF.

This clone was counted only a few times. The V gene is TRBV28, the J gene TRBJ1-5; tentatively, D is TRBD1 (6 bases). Trimming removed 1 base at V and 6 bases at J, with 10 bases between. Germline-derived CDR1 and CDR2 are MDHEN and SYDVKM. The CDR3 runs 14 residues. The CDR3 bases are TGTGCCAGCAGTTTATCCGGCAGGGGTCAGCCCCAGCATTTT. Protein product: CASSLSGRGQPQHF.

The gene calls are TRBV6-5 and TRBJ2-7; 10 bases fit TRBD2. J lost 8 bases, V lost 6 bases, and 7 bases had no gene match. The CDR3 consists of 13 residues. The germline V gene has CDR1 MNHEY and CDR2 SVGAGI. This chain's CDR3 is CASREERGGKQYF. The CDR3 DNA is TGTGCCAGCAGAGAGGAGCGGGGGGGCAAGCAGTACTTC.

The V gene is TRBV7-9, the J gene TRBJ2-7, with D possibly TRBD2 on 5 matching bases. V shed 9 bases and J shed 2 bases, with 17 bases lying between them. The CDR3 length is 14 residues. Germline CDR1 and CDR2: SEHNR and FQNEAQ (reference sequence). The CDR3 sequence: CASTWAGRPYEQYF. The CDR3 DNA is TGTGCCAGTACTTGGGCGGGCCGGCCCTACGAGCAGTACTTC.

CDR3 protein: CASSTDSGNTIYF. The CDR3, as DNA: TGTGCCAGCAGCACAGATTCAGGAAACACCATATATTTT. The chain uses TRBV11-2 and TRBJ1-3; D unresolved. CDR3 length equals 13 residues. Germline V gene sequence: CDR1 SGHAT, CDR2 FQNNGV. Deletions cut 5 bases from V and 4 bases from J, with 9 bases between.

The J gene is TRBJ1-2, the V gene TRBV4-1; TRBD1 might be the D (5 bases). This CDR3 comprises 15 residues. Germline CDR1 is MGHRA and CDR2 is YSYEKL. Trimming took off 4 bases at V and 6 bases at J, with 18 bases between the two ends. The CDR3 nucleotides are TGCGCCAGCAGCCGGGGACTCAAAGCTTACGATGGCTACACCTTC. Amino acids: CASSRGLKAYDGYTF.

The CDR3 reads CASSFWGTGGSYTEAFF. DNA of the CDR3: TGTGCCAGCAGTTTTTGGGGGACAGGGGGTTCTTACACTGAAGCTTTCTTT. This chain uses TRBV27 with TRBJ1-1, with 11 bases identical to TRBD1. The ends lost 3 bases at V and 3 bases at J; junction bases unmatched: 9. The CDR3 totals 17 residues. Looked up from germline, CDR1 is MNHEY and CDR2 is SMNVEV (reference sequence).

The V gene is TRBV28, the J gene TRBJ1-2; D is possibly TRBD1 (6 bases). The CDR3 is 15 amino acids. V was cut by 3 bases and J by 4 bases, with 15 bases left in between. Germline V gives CDR1 MDHEN, CDR2 SYDVKM. The CDR3 DNA is TGTGCCAGCAGTTTCTCAGGGGCCGGCGGCTATGGCTACACCTTC. This sequence encodes CASSFSGAGGYGYTF.

The chain couples TRBV15 to TRBJ2-5; weak D call: TRBD2 (5 bases). Trimming removed 0 bases at V and 5 bases at J, with 16 bases between. The CDR3 contains 16 residues. Germline CDR1 reads LNHNV; CDR2 reads YYDKDF (reference sequence). CDR3 DNA sequence: TGTGCCACCAGCAGAGATCAAGCGGCTCTGGGGGAGACCCAGTACTTC. It is translated as CATSRDQAALGETQYF.

The genes are TRBV5-1 and TRBJ1-3; 9 bases agree with TRBD1. The CDR3 spans 15 residues. Germline values: CDR1 SGHRS, CDR2 YFSETQ. After removal of 4 bases from V and 3 bases from J, the junction contained 5 bases not matched to a gene. This CDR3 is CASSTGQGGGNTIYF. CDR3 nucleotides: TGCGCCAGCAGCACGGGACAGGGCGGTGGAAACACCATATATTTT.

V usage is TRBV19 and J usage is TRBJ2-4, with 7 bases that match TRBD1. The V gene's germline CDR1 is LNHDA and CDR2 SQIVND (reference sequence). The CDR3 has 15 residues. The V and J ends lost 0 bases and 4 bases, in that order; junction bases with no gene match: 3. CDR3 in DNA: TGTGCCAGTAGTATAGAGGACAGGCAAAAAAACATTCAGTACTTC. Protein product: CASSIEDRQKNIQYF.

This clone was counted a single time. The chain uses TRBV14 and TRBJ1-1, with D perhaps matching TRBD1 (6 bases). Trimming cost V 4 bases and J 5 bases, with 14 bases left between them. The CDR3 is 14 amino acids. The germline CDR1 and CDR2 sequences are SGHDN and FVKESK. CDR3 in DNA: TGTGCCAGCAGCCTGGAACAGGGATATACTGAAGCTTTCTTT. Protein product: CASSLEQGYTEAFF.

V is TRBV19 and J is TRBJ2-1; TRBD2 matches at 8 bases. V trimming: 11 bases; J trimming: 3 bases; junction bases outside the gene matches: 9. Germline V gives CDR1 LNHDA, CDR2 SQIVND (reference sequence). This CDR3 is built from 14 residues. The CDR3 DNA is TGTGCCTCCTGCGGGGGGCTGTTCTACAATGAGCAGTTCTTC. This encodes CASCGGLFYNEQFF.

The chain recombines TRBV2 with TRBJ2-7, with D maybe TRBD2 (7 bases). The germline V and J ends were trimmed by 0 bases and 6 bases, with 15 bases remaining between them. Germline assignment: CDR1 SNHLY and CDR2 FYNNEI. There are 15 residues in the CDR3. DNA for the CDR3: TGTGCCAGCAGTGAAGCGCTTCTGGGGGGGCGCGAGCAGTACTTC. Its protein is CASSEALLGGREQYF.

The count of this clone is one. The V gene is TRBV6-1, the J gene TRBJ2-7, with TRBD2 matching 7 bases. The CDR3 extends over 12 amino acids. The germline V gene has CDR1 MNHNS and CDR2 SASEGT. With 9 bases clipped from V and 2 bases from J, the junction kept 4 bases outside the gene matches. CDR3 amino acids: CASWGGTYEQYF. The CDR3 coding sequence is TGTGCCAGTTGGGGAGGGACCTACGAGCAGTACTTC.

This clone was seen a few times. This chain links TRBV2 with TRBJ1-2; D may be TRBD1 (5 bases). CDR1 SNHLY and CDR2 FYNNEI come from the germline V gene. V lost 6 bases and J 8 bases, leaving 13 bases between the germline ends. This CDR3 spans 12 amino acids. CDR3 protein: CASRQGRGGYTF. CDR3 bases: TGTGCCAGCAGGCAGGGAAGAGGAGGCTACACCTTC. The entire variable domain, with the rest obtained from reference TRBV2 and TRBJ1-2, is as follows: EPEVTQTPSHQVTQMGQEVILRCVPISNHLYFYWYRQILGQKVEFLVSFYNNEISEKSEIFDDQFSVERPDGSNFTLKIRSTKLEDSAMYFCASRQGRGGYTFGSGTRLTVV.

The chain couples TRBV27 to TRBJ2-7, with 9 bases identical to TRBD2. This CDR3 has 18 amino acids. V was pared by 0 bases and J by 3 bases, with 12 bases of the junction left unmatched. The germline gives CDR1 MNHEY, CDR2 SMNVEV (reference sequence). The CDR3 DNA reads TGTGCCAGCAGTTTATCGAGGGAGGCTAGCGGGACCTACTACGAGCAGTACTTC. This codes for CASSLSREASGTYYEQYF.

V usage is TRBV13 and J usage is TRBJ1-3, with TRBD1 as a possible D gene (6 bases). CDR1 and CDR2 (germline): PRHDT, FYEKMQ (reference sequence). V shed 5 bases and J shed 0 bases, with 8 bases lying between them. The CDR3 has 14 amino acids. In DNA, the CDR3 is TGTGCCAGCAGCCCGGACAGCTCTGGAAACACCATATATTTT. Protein sequence: CASSPDSSGNTIYF.

The rearrangement uses TRBV29-1 and TRBJ2-1, with unresolved D. V shed 6 bases and J shed 5 bases, with 14 bases lying between them. The CDR3 runs 13 residues. Germline V gene sequence: CDR1 SQVTM, CDR2 ANQGSEA. CDR3 DNA sequence: TGCAGCGTCGCAAACTTCATCGACAATGAGCAGTTCTTC. This gives the protein CSVANFIDNEQFF.